A selection of T cell receptor beta chains follows, all from one sample in a study of T cell responses to AZD1222 COVID-19 vaccine. The repertoire was sequenced with immunoSEQ multiplex PCR; TCRdb's copy has only in-frame clones and lacks some. In the table there are 100,000 to 150,000 clones, less than 95% of which are singletons. The sequencing used peripheral blood, collected on day 0 of AZD1222 vaccination. The receptor set was obtained from an adult in good health. Both conserved end residues are part of each CDR3. Fields, in order: D gene, V gene, J gene, clone size, CDR3 DNA, CDR3 protein. D genes are given only for firm matches. Rows give clone size only sometimes, using once, few, many, or a class for an expanded clone.

-	TRBV30	TRBJ2-7	-	TGTGCCTACCGACGGAGCTCCTACGAGCAGTACTTC	CAYRRSSYEQYF
TRBD2	TRBV18	TRBJ2-1	few	TGTGCCAGCTCACCAACCGGGACTAGCGCTTTCAATGAGCAGTTCTTC	CASSPTGTSAFNEQFF
-	TRBV27	TRBJ2-7	-	TGTGCCAGCAGTTCTCACGACGAGGATTACGAGCAGTACTTC	CASSSHDEDYEQYF
-	TRBV19	TRBJ2-2	-	TGTGCCAGTAGTATTGTGGGACCCGGGGAGCTGTTTTTT	CASSIVGPGELFF
TRBD1	TRBV5-4	TRBJ1-3	-	TGTGCCAGCGGACAGGTATCAGGAAACACCATATATTTT	CASGQVSGNTIYF
TRBD2	TRBV29-1	TRBJ2-5	-	TGCAGCGTTGTTCCGACTAGCGCCGACCAAGAGACCCAGTACTTC	CSVVPTSADQETQYF
TRBD1	TRBV6-1	TRBJ2-7	-	TGTGCCAGCACCCTTAGGTTGGGACAGGGGTACGAGCAGTACTTC	CASTLRLGQGYEQYF
-	TRBV14	TRBJ1-1	-	TGTGCCAGCAGCCAAGACAGGAACACTGAAGCTTTCTTT	CASSQDRNTEAFF
TRBD1	TRBV7-9	TRBJ2-7	-	TGTGCCAGCAGTTTACAGGGGGCCATACTCAACGAGCAGTACTTC	CASSLQGAILNEQYF
-	TRBV28	TRBJ2-2	-	TGTGCCAGCAGTTTTTCCACCGGGGAGCTGTTTTTT	CASSFSTGELFF
-	TRBV6-6	TRBJ2-1	-	TGTGCCAGCAGTTACTGGCGGGAGCAGTTCTTC	CASSYWREQFF
TRBD2	TRBV11-3	TRBJ2-5	-	TGTGCCAGCAGCCCCTCTAGCGGGGAGACCCAGTACTTC	CASSPSSGETQYF
-	TRBV12-3/TRBV12-4	TRBJ2-7	-	TGTGCCAGCAGTTTCCTCAACTACGAGCAGTACTTC	CASSFLNYEQYF
TRBD1	TRBV18	TRBJ1-2	-	TGTGCCAGCTCACAAATCGGACAGGGAATGGGCTATGGCTACACCTTC	CASSQIGQGMGYGYTF
-	TRBV6-5	TRBJ2-1	-	TGTGCCAGCAGCTCCCTCGGCGGCAGGGGGGATGAGCAGTTCTTC	CASSSLGGRGDEQFF
-	TRBV28	TRBJ2-7	-	TGTGCCAGCAGTTGGGGGGGCTTCCCGCTCTACGAGCAGTACTTC	CASSWGGFPLYEQYF
-	TRBV5-6	TRBJ2-5	-	TGTGCCAGCAGCTTGGTTAGAGGGCTGGTTTTAGAGACCCAGTACTTC	CASSLVRGLVLETQYF
-	TRBV6-5	TRBJ1-2	-	TGTGCCAGCAGGGCGGGGTTGACTAACTATGGCTACACCTTC	CASRAGLTNYGYTF
-	TRBV21-1	TRBJ2-1	-	TGTGCCAGCAGAGTAGAGGGTAGCCTTTACAATGAGCAGTTCTTC	CASRVEGSLYNEQFF
TRBD2	TRBV29-1	TRBJ2-3	-	TGCAGCTTGAGACTAGCGGGTTCAGATACGCAGTATTTT	CSLRLAGSDTQYF
-	TRBV15	TRBJ2-7	-	TGTGCCACCAGCCGAGAACTAGGGTTGGAGTACGAGCAGTACTTC	CATSRELGLEYEQYF
-	TRBV2	TRBJ1-1	-	TGTGCCCGTGCCGGGGACATCGGAACGGGGGTGAGGACTGAAGCTTTCTTT	CARAGDIGTGVRTEAFF
-	TRBV12-3/TRBV12-4	TRBJ2-3	-	TGTGCCAGCAGCTTACCTAGCACAGATACGCAGTATTTT	CASSLPSTDTQYF
TRBD1	TRBV27	TRBJ1-5	-	TGTGCCAGCTGGTTGGACAGGGTTGGCAATCAGCCCCAGCATTTT	CASWLDRVGNQPQHF
-	TRBV5-4	TRBJ2-1	-	TGTGCCAGCAGCTGGGAGCTCTACAATGAGCAGTTCTTC	CASSWELYNEQFF
TRBD2	TRBV20-1	TRBJ2-7	-	TGCAGTGCTAGTGACGCGGGAGTTTGGGAGCAGTACTTC	CSASDAGVWEQYF
-	TRBV28	TRBJ1-1	-	TGTGCCAGCAGTTTATCGGGGGCTTCCACTGAAGCTTTCTTT	CASSLSGASTEAFF
-	TRBV27	TRBJ2-3	-	TGTGCCAGCAGTCCACACACAGATACGCAGTATTTT	CASSPHTDTQYF
-	TRBV28	TRBJ1-4	-	TGTGCCACTAAGGGGAGGGGTGAAAAACTGTTTTTT	CATKGRGEKLFF
TRBD1	TRBV28	TRBJ1-6	-	TGTGCCAGCAGCACCCCAGGGACAGGGATTAATTCACCCCTCCACTTT	CASSTPGTGINSPLHF
-	TRBV6-1	TRBJ2-5	-	TGTGCCAGCAGCGAAGGCGGAGGGTTTCAGGGGACCCAGTACTTC	CASSEGGGFQGTQYF
-	TRBV19	TRBJ1-5	-	TGTGCCAGTAGTCCCCCTAAGGTGGGGGGCTGGAGCAATCAGCCCCAGCATTTT	CASSPPKVGGWSNQPQHF
TRBD1	TRBV28	TRBJ1-1	-	TGTGCCAGCAGTCCGGGAGGAGGGACAGGGGGAACTGAAGCTTTCTTT	CASSPGGGTGGTEAFF
-	TRBV7-2	TRBJ2-7	-	TGTGCCAGCAGCCCCCCGGCAGGGGCGGCGTACGAGCAGTACTTC	CASSPPAGAAYEQYF
-	TRBV27	TRBJ2-1	few	TGTGCCAGCAGTTTATTGGCCGGGACAGAGCAGTTCTTC	CASSLLAGTEQFF
TRBD1	TRBV11-3	TRBJ1-1	-	TGTGCCAGCAGCTTAACAGGGGGCACTGAAGCTTTCTTT	CASSLTGGTEAFF